These 7 T cell receptor beta chains came from one sample sequenced in a study of PD-L1 blockade in urothelial cancer (dated by TCRdb to 2015 to 2018). Library method: the immunoSEQ multiplex PCR assay. TCRdb took over this immuneACCESS table, retaining in-frame rearrangements with V and J assigned. Such tables are incomplete; in checked studies, under half of the missing clones stem from an unresolved V gene, and the remainder is unexplained. Within this sample are 70,000 to 90,000 clones, with roughly 87% of them counted one time only. The top ten hold more than 8% of the sample. The source material was PBMCs, sampled around atezolizumab (anti-PD-L1) treatment. Receptor source: a man in his 70s with urothelial cancer.

This clone was detected a few times. The V gene is TRBV29-1, the J gene TRBJ1-1, with TRBD1 matching over 7 bases. V was clipped by 4 bases and J by 4 bases; unmatched bases: 6. Germline CDR1 reads SQVTM; CDR2 reads ANQGSEA. The CDR3 loop spans 13 amino acids. The CDR3 here is CSVGGTALTEAFF. CDR3 DNA: TGCAGCGTTGGAGGGACAGCGCTCACTGAAGCTTTCTTT.

V is TRBV5-1 and J is TRBJ2-5; 9 nucleotides agree with TRBD2. Germline loops: CDR1 SGHRS, CDR2 YFSETQ. The CDR3 sequence is 14 residues long. V was pared by 4 bases and J by 4 bases, with 5 bases of the junction left unmatched. This CDR3 reads CASSQYSGRETQYF. In DNA, the CDR3 is TGCGCCAGCAGCCAATATAGCGGGAGAGAGACCCAGTACTTC.

The V gene is TRBV29-1, the J gene TRBJ2-7; D might be TRBD1 (6 bases). The CDR3 has 14 amino acids. V was trimmed by 3 bases and J by 4 bases, leaving 16 bases between them. Germline lookup yields CDR1 SQVTM and CDR2 ANQGSEA. DNA for the CDR3: TGCAGCGTTGAGGGGGCGGCTAGAGAATACGAGCAGTACTTC. Protein sequence: CSVEGAAREYEQYF.

The V and J genes are TRBV27 and TRBJ2-1; D may be TRBD2 (6 bases). Deletions cut 2 bases from V and 0 bases from J, with 8 bases between. Germline-derived CDR1 and CDR2 are MNHEY and SMNVEV (reference sequence). The CDR3 covers 15 residues. The CDR3 is CASSLLGSSYNEQFF. CDR3 DNA: TGTGCCAGCAGTTTACTCGGGAGCTCCTACAATGAGCAGTTCTTC.

V gene TRBV25-1 combines with J gene TRBJ2-3, with TRBD2 as a possible D gene (5 bases). The V and J ends lost 0 bases and 4 bases respectively, with 8 bases between them. The CDR3 has 14 amino acids. Germline V gives CDR1 MGHDK, CDR2 SYGVNS. The CDR3 here is CASSEYRDPDTQYF. The CDR3 bases are TGTGCCAGCAGTGAATATCGGGATCCAGATACGCAGTATTTT.

The genes are TRBV6-1 and TRBJ2-1; 9 nucleotides line up with TRBD2. From germline, CDR1 is MNHNS and CDR2 SASEGT. After removal of 7 bases from V and 5 bases from J, the junction contained 6 bases not matched to a gene. The CDR3 has 14 amino acids. The CDR3 region is CASTSGAPHNEQFF. CDR3 nucleotides: TGTGCCAGCACTAGCGGGGCGCCCCACAATGAGCAGTTCTTC.

The genes are TRBV19 and TRBJ2-2; the match to TRBD1 covers 11 bases. There are 15 residues in the CDR3. CDR1 and CDR2 (germline): LNHDA, SQIVND (reference sequence). V lost 8 bases, J lost 3 bases, and 5 bases stayed unmatched. CDR3 protein: CASRDRGFYTGELFF. For the CDR3, the DNA is TGTGCCAGTCGGGACAGGGGGTTTTACACCGGGGAGCTGTTTTTT.